Listed below are T cell receptor beta chains from one sample, sequenced in a study of OX40 agonist ivuxolimab in advanced cancers. Clones were sequenced by immunoSEQ multiplex PCR, and TCRdb holds only the in-frame ones, with some missing. The sample shows under 85,000 clones, about 90% of them seen only once. Sequencing used CD4+ or CD8+ T cells sorted from blood, obtained in a trial of the OX40 agonist ivuxolimab. These TCRs come from an adult with an advanced solid tumor such as melanoma, head and neck, liver or kidney cancer. The CDR3 runs from the conserved cysteine through the conserved F or W. The D gene is left open where the match is weak. The size field is filled for only some rows; it gives once, few, many or a size class.

size,V,D,J,DNA,CDR3
.,TRBV18,.,TRBJ2-7,TGTGCCAGCTCACCGGACAAAGCCTCCTACGAGCAGTACTTC,CASSPDKASYEQYF
.,TRBV7-3,TRBD1,TRBJ2-2,TGTGCCAGCAGCCCTTGGACAGGGCTCACCGGGGAGCTGTTTTTT,CASSPWTGLTGELFF
.,TRBV5-1,.,TRBJ2-7,TGCGCCAGCAGCTTGGAACCTCTCTCCAGATACGAGCAGTACTTC,CASSLEPLSRYEQYF
.,TRBV5-3,.,TRBJ1-1,TGTGCCAGAAGCTTCCCCCAAGACAGGTTGAACACTGAAGCTTTCTTT,CARSFPQDRLNTEAFF
.,TRBV15,.,TRBJ1-2,TGTGCCACCAGCCGAGATCTACAGAGGGGGTACTATGGCTACACCTTC,CATSRDLQRGYYGYTF
.,TRBV19,TRBD1,TRBJ2-1,TGTGCCAGTAGTTACGACAGGGGGTTCTACAATGAGCAGTTCTTC,CASSYDRGFYNEQFF
.,TRBV29-1,TRBD2,TRBJ2-1,TGCAGCGTTGAGTCCCAGAGCGGGAGGGATGAGCAGTTCTTC,CSVESQSGRDEQFF
.,TRBV25-1,TRBD2,TRBJ2-5,TGTGCCAGCAGTGAATACCCAGTAAGGAGCGGGAGAGGGGAGACCCAGTACTTC,CASSEYPVRSGRGETQYF
.,TRBV19,.,TRBJ2-6,TGTGCCAGTAGTATAGATGGCCGGGCCAACGTCCTGACTTTC,CASSIDGRANVLTF
.,TRBV9,.,TRBJ2-7,TGTGCCAGCAGCGTGAAGGGTGGTAACGAGCAGTACTTC,CASSVKGGNEQYF
few,TRBV5-6,.,TRBJ2-3,TGTGCCAGCAGCTTAGTTCTCTGGGTTGCAGATACGCAGTATTTT,CASSLVLWVADTQYF
once,TRBV2,TRBD1,TRBJ2-1,TGTGCCAGGGATGACAGGGGTTTTGATGAGCAGTTCTTC,CARDDRGFDEQFF
.,TRBV15,.,TRBJ1-5,TGTGCCACCAGCAGAGATTTCCAGGGAATTGGCAATCAGCCCCAGCATTTT,CATSRDFQGIGNQPQHF
once,TRBV5-8,TRBD1,TRBJ1-2,TGTGCCAGCAGCCTCTCGGGACAGTCCTATGGCTACACCTTC,CASSLSGQSYGYTF
.,TRBV28,.,TRBJ1-2,TGTGCCAGCACCCCCCCGGGAGGAAAAAGGGGCTACACCTTC,CASTPPGGKRGYTF
.,TRBV7-3,TRBD2,TRBJ2-1,TGTGCCAGCAGTTATACTAGCGGGAGGGCCGTATTGAATGAGCAGTTCTTC,CASSYTSGRAVLNEQFF
.,TRBV9,.,TRBJ1-2,TGTGCCAGCAGCGTAGGGGGGGCTCATGGCTACACCTTC,CASSVGGAHGYTF
.,TRBV7-8,.,TRBJ2-3,TGTGCCAGCAGCTTGTATCCTGGGAACACAGATACGCAGTATTTT,CASSLYPGNTDTQYF
.,TRBV9,.,TRBJ1-2,TGTGCCAGCAGCGTAGGGGGGCAGGCAAACTATGGCTACACCTTC,CASSVGGQANYGYTF
.,TRBV6-6,.,TRBJ1-5,TGTGCCAGCACCCCGAGTGGGCAGCAAGATCAGCCCCAGCATTTT,CASTPSGQQDQPQHF
.,TRBV5-8,.,TRBJ1-5,TGTGCCAGCAGCTTGGCCGTAGGAGGGAAGATTGGCAATCAGCCCCAGCATTTT,CASSLAVGGKIGNQPQHF
.,TRBV19,TRBD2,TRBJ2-1,TGTGCCAGTAGTATAGACCGGACTAGCGGAAGTTACAATGAGCAGTTCTTC,CASSIDRTSGSYNEQFF
.,TRBV27,.,TRBJ2-5,TGTGCCAGCAGTTTAAACCCGGGAAGACAAGAGACCCAGTACTTC,CASSLNPGRQETQYF
.,TRBV20-1,.,TRBJ1-2,TGCAGTGCTCGATGGACGGGTGGCTACACCTTC,CSARWTGGYTF
once,TRBV27,.,TRBJ1-6,TGTGCCAGCAGTCCTGACCGTCAGAGCTCCTATAATTCACCCCTCCACTTT,CASSPDRQSSYNSPLHF